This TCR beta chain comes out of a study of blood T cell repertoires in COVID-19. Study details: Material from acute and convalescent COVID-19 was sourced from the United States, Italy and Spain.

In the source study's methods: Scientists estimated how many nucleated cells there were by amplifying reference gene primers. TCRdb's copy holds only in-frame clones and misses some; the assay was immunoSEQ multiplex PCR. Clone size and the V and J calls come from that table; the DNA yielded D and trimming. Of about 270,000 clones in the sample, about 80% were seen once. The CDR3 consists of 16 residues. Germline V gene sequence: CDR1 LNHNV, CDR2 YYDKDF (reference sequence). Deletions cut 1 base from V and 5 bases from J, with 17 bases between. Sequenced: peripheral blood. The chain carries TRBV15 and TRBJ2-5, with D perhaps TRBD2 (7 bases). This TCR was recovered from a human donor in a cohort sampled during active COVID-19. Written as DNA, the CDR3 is TGTGCCACCAGCAGAGCCGTGGTGGGGGGGCTGGAGACCCAGTACTTC. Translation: CATSRAVVGGLETQYF.